These 2 T cell receptor beta chains share one sample of origin, sequenced in a study of identical twins. TCRdb analysed the 5' RACE reads with MiXCR anew, one entry per CDR3 protein. The sample has about 790,000 distinct CDR3 sequences, roughly 18% seen once; the top ten hold 10% to 15%. The same data also contributed to another study, on T cells expressing NK-cell markers.

Sequenced sample: PBMCs. The origin of the receptors is a woman between 18 and 29 years old in good health.

This clonotype was counted between two and nine times. The chain carries TRBV6-5 and TRBJ2-3; weak D call: TRBD2 (6 bases). Germline CDR1 MNHEY, CDR2 SVGAGI. Trimming removed 2 bases from V and 3 bases from J, with 15 bases in between. The CDR3 totals 16 residues. CDR3 in amino acids: CASSYDLASHTDTQYF. The CDR3 DNA follows: TGTGCCAGCAGTTACGACCTAGCGTCGCATACAGATACGCAGTATTTT.

The gene calls are TRBV27 and TRBJ2-3; D is ambiguous. The CDR3 extends over 15 amino acids. Germline CDR1 reads MNHEY; CDR2 reads SMNVEV (reference sequence). Between the trimmed V and J ends, which lost 0 bases and 1 base, there was a span of 8 bases. The CDR3 DNA is TGTGCCAGCAGTTTATCGGCCCCGCGCACAGATACGCAGTATTTT. Protein product: CASSLSAPRTDTQYF.